These 20 T cell receptor beta chains share one sample of origin, sequenced in a study of Graves' ophthalmopathy and Graves' hyperthyroidism. As the template, RNA transcripts were used to amplify TCR beta CDR3 regions. RT-PCR was first run with HTBI primers, then multiplex PCR in a second round. TCRdb itself ran the multiplex PCR reads through MiXCR, one entry per CDR3 protein. The repertoire holds hundreds of thousands of distinct CDR3 sequences, with about a fifth as singletons. The specimen was peripheral blood. The source is a woman between 18 and 29 years old with stable Graves' hyperthyroidism. Some clones in this sample may be carry-over from other donors' samples.

This clonotype was seen at least ten times. V gene TRBV29-1 combines with J gene TRBJ2-5; D is perhaps TRBD1 (6 bases). CDR1 and CDR2 from the germline V gene are SQVTM and ANQGSEA. The CDR3 consists of 14 residues. The V and J ends lost 7 bases and 5 bases respectively, with 20 bases between them. CDR3: CSGKDRTNLETQYF. The DNA for the CDR3 is TGCAGCGGAAAAGACAGGACGAACTTGGAGACCCAGTACTTC.

The chain has TRBV18 and TRBJ1-5; D is undetermined. There are 12 residues in the CDR3. Trimming took off 5 bases at V and 5 bases at J, with 7 bases between the two ends. The germline V gene encodes CDR1 KGHSH and CDR2 LQKENI. The CDR3 sequence: CASSVTDQPQHF. The CDR3 DNA reads as TGTGCCAGCTCAGTCACAGATCAGCCCCAGCATTTT. The whole variable domain, filled in from reference TRBV18 and TRBJ1-5, reads NAGVMQNPRHLVRRRGQEARLRCSPMKGHSHVYWYRQLPEEGLKFMVYLQKENIIDESGMPKERFSAEFPKEGPSILRIQQVVRGDSAAYFCASSVTDQPQHFGDGTRLSIL.

This clonotype was observed many times. The genes are TRBV29-1 and TRBJ2-2; D possibly corresponds to TRBD1 (5 bases). The V gene's germline CDR1 is SQVTM and CDR2 ANQGSEA. This CDR3 comprises 15 residues. V lost 7 bases to trimming and J lost 1 base, with 16 bases between them. This CDR3 reads CSAHGYRGNTGELFF. CDR3 sequence (DNA): TGCAGCGCCCATGGGTATAGGGGGAACACCGGGGAGCTGTTTTTT.

This clonotype was recorded many times. The chain combines TRBV19 with TRBJ1-2; the match to TRBD1 covers 8 bases. CDR3 size: 13 residues. Germline lookup yields CDR1 LNHDA and CDR2 SQIVND (reference sequence). Unmatched junction bases numbered 5, after V lost 6 bases and J lost 5 bases. This CDR3 reads CASRTDRGYGYTF. CDR3 DNA sequence: TGTGCCAGTAGGACCGACAGGGGATATGGCTACACCTTC. The full variable domain, its missing parts supplied by reference TRBV19 and TRBJ1-2, is DGGITQSPKYLFRKEGQNVTLSCEQNLNHDAMYWYRQDPGQGLRLIYYSQIVNDFQKGDIAEGYSVSREKKESFPLTVTSAQKNPTAFYLCASRTDRGYGYTFGSGTRLTVV.

The chain has TRBV11-2 and TRBJ2-2, with 8 bases that match TRBD2. Per the germline V gene, CDR1 is SGHAT and CDR2 is FQNNGV. The CDR3 consists of 17 residues. V lost 1 base to trimming and J lost 5 bases; unmatched junction nucleotides: 9. CDR3: CASSLVSLREVTGELFF. CDR3 DNA: TGTGCCAGCAGCTTAGTTAGTTTGCGGGAGGTGACCGGGGAGCTGTTTTTT.

This clonotype came up many times. The V and J genes are TRBV28 and TRBJ1-1; D might be TRBD1 (6 bases). Germline-derived CDR1 and CDR2 are MDHEN and SYDVKM. There are 14 residues in the CDR3. V was pared by 2 bases and J by 4 bases, with 11 bases between. CDR3 bases: TGTGCCAGCAGTTTAGGAACAGGGTCCACTGAAGCTTTCTTT. Its protein product is CASSLGTGSTEAFF. The entire variable domain, with the rest obtained from reference TRBV28 and TRBJ1-1, is as follows: DVKVTQSSRYLVKRTGEKVFLECVQDMDHENMFWYRQDPGLGLRLIYFSYDVKMKEKGDIPEGYSVSREKKERFSLILESASTNQTSMYLCASSLGTGSTEAFFGQGTRLTVV.

This clonotype has ten or more counts. The V call is TRBV6-5, the J call TRBJ1-5; D uncertain. V was trimmed by 7 bases and J by 5 bases, leaving 6 bases between them. This CDR3 has 11 residues. Germline V CDR1 and CDR2: MNHEY, SVGAGI. CDR3 region: CASKQDQPQHF. The CDR3 DNA sequence: TGTGCCAGCAAGCAGGATCAGCCCCAGCATTTT.

The rearrangement joins TRBV20-1 to TRBJ2-7; D not resolved. Between the trimmed V and J ends, which lost 3 bases and 1 base, there was a span of 10 bases. CDR1 DFQATT and CDR2 SNEGSKA come from the germline V gene (reference sequence). The CDR3 consists of 13 residues. The CDR3 loop is CSASADISYEQYF. The CDR3 region has the DNA TGCAGTGCTAGCGCTGACATTTCCTACGAGCAGTACTTC.

The rearrangement joins TRBV10-3 to TRBJ2-7; 9 bases are shared with TRBD2. J was trimmed by 7 bases and V by 4 bases; bases with no gene match: 20. CDR3 length: 18 amino acids. The germline gives CDR1 ENHRY, CDR2 SYGVKD. The CDR3 nucleotides are TGTGCCATCAGTGGCCCCGGGACATACTCTAGCGGGGTCTGGGAGCAGTACTTC. Encoded protein: CAISGPGTYSSGVWEQYF.

In this sample, this clonotype turned up many times. V is TRBV15 and J is TRBJ2-7; 7 bases match TRBD2. CDR3 length equals 15 residues. Germline V gives CDR1 LNHNV, CDR2 YYDKDF (reference sequence). With 3 bases clipped from V and 1 base from J, the junction kept 6 bases outside the gene matches. CDR3 sequence (DNA): TGTGCCACCAGCAGCGGCGGGAGAGGTTCCTACGAGCAGTACTTC. It translates to CATSSGGRGSYEQYF.

The V call is TRBV6-4, the J call TRBJ2-5; 9 bases are shared with TRBD2. V lost 4 bases and J lost 1; bases outside the gene matches: 4. This CDR3 is built from 15 residues. Per germline, CDR1 MRHNA and CDR2 SNTAGT. This CDR3 is CASSGLAGTQETQYF. CDR3 nucleotides: TGTGCCAGCAGTGGGCTAGCGGGGACCCAAGAGACCCAGTACTTC.

This clonotype was recorded at least ten times. CDR3 DNA: TGCAGCGTTGAACTGGGAAGCTATGGCTACACCTTC. Residues: CSVELGSYGYTF. The chain carries TRBV29-1 and TRBJ1-2; D unclear. Germline CDR1 and CDR2: SQVTM and ANQGSEA. V was shortened by 2 bases and J by 4 bases, with 8 bases between the two germline ends. The CDR3 loop spans 12 amino acids.

This clonotype showed up many times. The chain carries TRBV12-3 or TRBV12-4 and TRBJ2-7, with D perhaps matching TRBD2 (5 bases). The length of the CDR3 is 13 residues. The V and J ends lost 5 bases and 3 bases respectively, with 11 bases between them. CDR3 DNA sequence: TGTGCCAGCAGTCAAAGGACTTACTACGAGCAGTACTTC. Translating it yields CASSQRTYYEQYF.

Ten or more counts support this clonotype. The rearrangement joins TRBV6-5 to TRBJ1-1; tentatively, D is TRBD1 (5 bases). The germline V and J ends were trimmed by 10 bases and 1 base, with 10 bases remaining between them. The CDR3 has 12 residues. Germline V gene sequence: CDR1 MNHEY, CDR2 SVGAGI. The CDR3 sequence: CATGGENTEAFF. The CDR3 DNA sequence: TGTGCCACTGGGGGTGAGAACACTGAAGCTTTCTTT.

The chain recombines TRBV7-2 with TRBJ1-2; the D gene is possibly TRBD1 (5 bases). Germline V CDR1 and CDR2: SGHTA, FQGNSA. The V end was cut by 5 bases, the J end by 4 bases, with 11 bases between. This CDR3 spans 13 amino acids. CDR3 protein: CASSPVQGYGYTF. CDR3 DNA: TGTGCCAGCAGCCCGGTCCAGGGCTATGGCTACACCTTC. The whole variable domain, remainder taken from reference TRBV7-2 and TRBJ1-2, is GAGVSQSPSNKVTEKGKDVELRCDPISGHTALYWYRQSLGQGLEFLIYFQGNSAPDKSGLPSDRFSAERTGGSVSTLTIQRTQQEDSAVYLCASSPVQGYGYTFGSGTRLTVV.

The chain combines TRBV19 with TRBJ2-2; D might be TRBD1 (5 bases). V was shortened by 3 bases and J by 2 bases, with 10 bases between the two germline ends. The germline gives CDR1 LNHDA, CDR2 SQIVND (reference sequence). The CDR3 spans 15 residues. The CDR3 loop is CASSISRENTGELFF. The CDR3 DNA is TGTGCCAGTAGTATTTCCAGGGAAAACACCGGGGAGCTGTTTTTT. Full variable domain (outside the CDR3, taken from reference TRBV19 and TRBJ2-2): DGGITQSPKYLFRKEGQNVTLSCEQNLNHDAMYWYRQDPGQGLRLIYYSQIVNDFQKGDIAEGYSVSREKKESFPLTVTSAQKNPTAFYLCASSISRENTGELFFGEGSRLTVL.

The chain employs TRBV6-5 and TRBJ1-1; D is undetermined. The germline V gene has CDR1 MNHEY and CDR2 SVGAGI. V was trimmed by 4 bases and J by 5 bases, leaving 11 bases between them. The CDR3 runs 13 residues. CDR3 amino acids: CASSSWLRTEAFF. CDR3 DNA sequence: TGTGCCAGCAGTTCTTGGTTGAGGACTGAAGCTTTCTTT.

This clonotype was found many times. The chain uses TRBV7-9 and TRBJ2-7; TRBD1 might be the D (6 bases). The V end lost 1 base, the J end lost 0 bases, and 10 bases lay between the germline ends. The germline V gene has CDR1 SEHNR and CDR2 FQNEAQ (reference sequence). The CDR3 consists of 15 residues. CDR3 residues: CASSLVGQSSYEQYF. CDR3 bases: TGTGCCAGCAGCTTAGTAGGACAGAGCTCCTACGAGCAGTACTTC.

V usage is TRBV20-1 and J usage is TRBJ2-1; no definite D call. Germline assignment: CDR1 DFQATT and CDR2 SNEGSKA (reference sequence). The CDR3 is made up of 12 amino acids. Deletions cut 6 bases from V and 6 bases from J, with 12 bases between. The chain's CDR3 is CSARLGPNEQFF. The CDR3 DNA sequence: TGCAGTGCCCGGCTGGGTCCCAATGAGCAGTTCTTC.

This clonotype appeared many times. The chain has TRBV29-1 and TRBJ2-2; a weak D match, TRBD2 (6 bases). The CDR3 consists of 13 residues. Germline loops: CDR1 SQVTM, CDR2 ANQGSEA. V shed 3 bases and J shed 4 bases, with 9 bases lying between them. CDR3 protein: CSVETRFTGELFF. CDR3 in DNA: TGCAGCGTTGAGACTAGATTCACCGGGGAGCTGTTTTTT.